This record covers a single T cell receptor (beta chain). The antigen it binds to is not known. Nothing much larger sits one base from this clone, and base qualities are not available. The immunoSEQ Assay was used to sequence TCR beta CDR3 regions from DNA. On the authors' methods: To compute T cell density, TCR beta template counts were normalized to usable DNA, which was estimated by amplifying housekeeping genes. Richness was estimated using the preseqR package, with extrapolation to 400,000 templates for PBMC samples and to 120,000 templates for tissue samples. Clonality was taken to be one minus Pielou's evenness. To identify tissue-enriched TCRs, differential abundance testing was run on productive amino-acid clonotypes with a minimum total count of 5 and an alpha of 0.1. Repertoire overlap between compartments was quantified with the Jaccard Index and Morisita Overlap Index. GLIPH grouped TCR beta CDR3s together with public tetramer-defined viral CDR3s, and a viral motif had to include at least three viral sequences and show V-gene enrichment. Imported from immuneACCESS, the table was reduced by TCRdb to in-frame sequences with V and J called. These copies leave out some clones; in studies compared against another copy, an unresolved V gene accounts for under half, and the cause of the remainder is not known. V and J calls and clone size are copied from that table; D and trimming were computed from the DNA. In all, the sample holds 23,000 or so clones, and around 86% of those were seen once. The ten largest clones capture around 23% of the sample.

The data were taken from a study of T cells in localized non-small cell lung cancer (dated by TCRdb to between 2020 and 2021). General notes on the study: Comparing tumors with uninvolved tumor-adjacent lungs, the study looked at the T cell repertoires of hundreds of patients with early-stage NSCLC. All 220 or so NSCLC patients in the cohort were treatment-naive and had localized lung tumors that were resected. The mean age of the NSCLC patients was approximately 71 years, with about 120 men and around 100 women.

The CDR3, from cysteine to phenylalanine, totals 16 residues. The sequence is cut down to CDR3 DNA, 48 bases in frame from base 1. From a lookup of the germline V gene, CDR1 and CDR2 are SNHLY and FYNNEI. Germline trimming amounts to 6 bases on V and 5 bases on J, with 9 as the count of junction bases outside the gene matches. Results the study describes overall, beyond this receptor: Higher blood T cell density associated with longer overall survival, while higher adjacent-lung clonality associated with shorter survival. Because multi-region tumor sequencing was not done, intratumor heterogeneity could not be ruled out. Uninvolved tumor-adjacent lung showed the highest T cell clonality, higher than tumor, which suggests more focused antigenic responses in the uninvolved tumor-adjacent lung. Of the top 100 tumor clones, a median of around 57 were detected in paired uninvolved adjacent lung; about 28 were also among that lung's top 100. Because of the exploratory design, TCR variables were selected using unadjusted p-values without false-discovery rate correction.

At diagnosis, tumor, uninvolved tumor-adjacent lung and peripheral blood were collected and then preserved as a mix of FFPE and fresh-frozen material. For TCR repertoire profiling, blood samples were analyzed as peripheral blood mononuclear cells. This TCR came from a man aged 40 to 70 with stage I squamous cell lung carcinoma. This sample comprised peripheral blood, obtained before any cancer treatment. Rearrangement joined TRBV2 to TRBJ2-1; a stretch of 11 junction bases matches TRBD2. Here is the DNA: TGTGCCAGCAGGTCACTAGCGGGGGAAGATGACAATGAGCAGTTCTTC. Its translation is CASRSLAGEDDNEQFF. The CDR3 plus the reference TRBV2 and TRBJ2-1 genes for the other parts give the full variable domain: EPEVTQTPSHQVTQMGQEVILRCVPISNHLYFYWYRQILGQKVEFLVSFYNNEISEKSEIFDDQFSVERPDGSNFTLKIRSTKLEDSAMYFCASRSLAGEDDNEQFFGPGTRLTVL.